The clone carrying this T cell receptor beta chain was detected only a few times. What it binds is not known. The data originate from a study of T-cell memory formation after mild COVID-19. The CDR3 is 15 residues long. The V segment lost 2 bases and the J segment 4 bases; nucleotides outside the gene matches: 8. Per germline, CDR1 DFQATT and CDR2 SNEGSKA (reference sequence). Overall study findings and caveats: Clones that shrank (day 15 to 85) were balanced CD4/CD8, whereas later expanders leaned CD4+. Unconfirmed was the SARS-CoV-2 specificity of second-wave clones that peaked on day 37.

TCRdb reanalysed the 5' RACE reads using MiXCR and keeps one entry per CDR3 protein. Counted here are about 350,000 distinct CDR3 sequences, about 13% occurring once; the ten biggest clones make up about 20%. Material: PBMCs or a T cell subset sorted from them (not recorded which). The clonotype comes from a man aged 18 to 30 who had mild COVID-19 (a few samples of this study predate the infection). Cell type and time point are not known. The V and J genes are TRBV20-1 and TRBJ2-5, with 9 bases that match TRBD2. CDR3 nucleotide sequence: TGCAGTGCTAGATTAGGGACTAGCTTACGAGAGACCCAGTACTTC. Encoded protein: CSARLGTSLRETQYF.